Presented here are 18 T cell receptor beta chains from one specimen sequenced in a study of cytomegalovirus exposure and HLA in healthy donors. With 60 Vbeta and 13 Jbeta primers, the PCR was carried out. Sequenced by immunoSEQ multiplex PCR; TCRdb stores in-frame clones only, minus some. The repertoire consists of 95,000 to 150,000 clones, with 65% to 80% occurring once and the leading ten covering about 12%. Sequencing was done on a sample of PBMCs. These receptors were collected from a woman aged 60-75 years in good health and CMV-seropositive.

With regard to this clone: The sample has other DNA sequences that encode this CDR3 too. The chain is built from TRBV6-5 and TRBJ1-1; no clear D. V dropped 0 bases and J dropped 0 bases, with 8 bases sitting between them. Germline CDR1 MNHEY, CDR2 SVGAGI. The length of the CDR3 is 15 residues. The DNA for the CDR3 is TGTGCCAGCAGTTACTCCCGAGACATGAACACTGAAGCTTTCTTT. Protein sequence: CASSYSRDMNTEAFF.

The gene calls are TRBV4-3 and TRBJ1-1, with TRBD1 matching over 7 bases. The junction had 6 bases not matched to a gene; V was cut back by 0 bases and J by 5 bases. The CDR3 has 15 amino acids. Germline V gene lookup returns CDR1 LGHNA and CDR2 YSLEER. This CDR3 is CASSQDADRVTEAFF. The CDR3 DNA is TGCGCCAGCAGCCAAGATGCCGACAGGGTGACTGAAGCTTTCTTT.

The chain combines TRBV4-1 with TRBJ1-2; 7 bases align to TRBD1. Germline values: CDR1 MGHRA, CDR2 YSYEKL. This CDR3 has 15 amino acids. The J segment lost 4 bases and the V segment lost 3 bases, leaving 8 bases of the junction unmatched. Written as DNA, the CDR3 is TGCGCCAGCAGCCACCCGACAGGGATTGGCTATGGCTACACCTTC. This codes for CASSHPTGIGYGYTF.

This clone was picked up a small number of times. V and J are TRBV30 and TRBJ2-1; 11 bases match TRBD2. The CDR3 has 15 amino acids. Germline V CDR1 and CDR2: GTSNPN, SVGIG (reference sequence). J lost 3 bases, V lost 7 bases, and 8 bases had no gene match. CDR3 residues: CASPIAGGIYNEQFF. CDR3 DNA sequence: TGTGCCTCACCAATAGCGGGGGGGATCTACAATGAGCAGTTCTTC.

The chain carries TRBV7-9 and TRBJ2-5; 8 nucleotides agree with TRBD1. J was trimmed by 4 bases and V by 5 bases; bases with no gene match: 3. This CDR3 comprises 13 residues. The germline V gene encodes CDR1 SEHNR and CDR2 FQNEAQ (reference sequence). CDR3 sequence reads: CASSVDRGETQYF. The CDR3, as DNA: TGTGCCAGCAGCGTCGACAGGGGAGAGACCCAGTACTTC.

The sample holds a few counts of this clone. The rearrangement joins TRBV7-2 to TRBJ1-2; possible D gene TRBD1, 5 bases. Germline CDR1 and CDR2: SGHTA and FQGNSA. The ends were cut back, 1 base at V and 1 base at J, with 10 bases in the middle. The CDR3 runs 15 residues. CDR3 sequence (DNA): TGTGCCAGCAGCTTAGGCCCAGGGATTAACTATGGCTACACCTTC. Its protein product is CASSLGPGINYGYTF.

The rearrangement joins TRBV5-1 to TRBJ2-1; 9 bases map to TRBD1. The germline gives CDR1 SGHRS, CDR2 YFSETQ. V lost 2 bases, J lost 0 bases, and 6 bases stayed unmatched. This CDR3 spans 17 amino acids. CDR3 amino acids: CASSFNRGRSSYNEQFF. CDR3 sequence (DNA): TGCGCCAGCAGCTTCAACAGGGGGCGTAGCTCCTACAATGAGCAGTTCTTC.

The rearrangement links TRBV7-3 to TRBJ2-2; D uncertain. The CDR3 is 12 amino acids. CDR1 and CDR2 (germline): SGHTA, FQGTGA. Trimming cost V 5 bases and J 4 bases, with 5 bases left between them. The CDR3 DNA reads TGTGCCAGCAGCCCGAGCACCGGGGAGCTGTTTTTT. The encoded protein is CASSPSTGELFF. Based on the CDR3 plus reference TRBV7-3 and TRBJ2-2, the full variable domain is GAGVSQTPSNKVTEKGKYVELRCDPISGHTALYWYRQSLGQGPEFLIYFQGTGAADDSGLPNDRFFAVRPEGSVSTLKIQRTERGDSAVYLCASSPSTGELFFGEGSRLTVL.

The V and J genes are TRBV4-3 and TRBJ1-1; D is unclear. The ends were cut back, 4 bases at V and 1 base at J, with 16 bases in the middle. The CDR3 totals 16 residues. CDR1 is LGHNA and CDR2 is YSLEER in the germline V gene. The CDR3 here is CASSLAARGKNTEAFF. CDR3 sequence (DNA): TGCGCCAGCAGCCTAGCGGCTAGAGGCAAGAACACTGAAGCTTTCTTT.

This sequence joins TRBV4-3 and TRBJ1-4, with D hard to call. The germline V gene encodes CDR1 LGHNA and CDR2 YSLEER. Trimming removed 1 base from V and 0 bases from J, with 9 bases in between. There are 16 residues in the CDR3. The CDR3 loop is CASSQAWQTTNEKLFF. The CDR3, as DNA: TGCGCCAGCAGCCAAGCGTGGCAGACAACTAATGAAAAACTGTTTTTT.

This clone showed up just once. The chain carries TRBV7-9 and TRBJ2-7, with D perhaps TRBD1 (5 bases). CDR3 size: 11 residues. CDR1 and CDR2 (germline): SEHNR, FQNEAQ (reference sequence). V lost 3 bases to trimming and J lost 6 bases, with 6 bases between them. For the CDR3, the DNA is TGTGCCAGCAGCTTTGGGGCCGAGCAGTACTTC. It is translated as CASSFGAEQYF.

This clone has only a few counts. V gene TRBV4-3 combines with J gene TRBJ2-1; 11 bases align to TRBD2. The germline CDR1 and CDR2 sequences are LGHNA and YSLEER. The CDR3 totals 15 residues. V shed 4 bases and J 7 bases; nucleotides not matched to a gene: 6. CDR3 nucleotides: TGCGCCAGCAGCCCCCTGACTAGCGGGAAGAATGAGCAGTTCTTC. This gives the protein CASSPLTSGKNEQFF.

This clone appeared a single time. This rearrangement joins TRBV30 to TRBJ1-5; D is unresolved. Germline V gene lookup returns CDR1 GTSNPN and CDR2 SVGIG (reference sequence). CDR3 length: 14 amino acids. V lost 0 bases, J lost 4 bases, and 10 bases lay in between. The DNA for the CDR3 is TGTGCCTGGAGTGTACCGACGGGGAATCAGCCCCAGCATTTT. Amino acid sequence: CAWSVPTGNQPQHF.

Details on this clone: The junction does not match germline at one end; this may be a read error. The chain joins TRBV5-1 to TRBJ2-1, with a tentative D call TRBD1 (6 bases). CDR1 is SGHRS, CDR2 YFSETQ, per germline. This CDR3 is 12 amino acids long. CDR3 residues: CASSLEGDRSIF. DNA for the CDR3: TGCGCCAGCAGCTTGGAGGGGGATCGTTCGATCTTC.

The chain carries TRBV2 and TRBJ1-2; tentative D call: TRBD1 (6 bases). V lost 9 bases to trimming and J lost 4 bases, with 15 bases between them. Germline V lookup: CDR1 SNHLY, CDR2 FYNNEI. CDR3 size: 13 residues. The CDR3, as DNA: TGTGCCAGGAGAAAACAGGGCGGCTATGGCTACACCTTC. Amino acids: CARRKQGGYGYTF.

The gene calls are TRBV2 and TRBJ2-3, with 9 bases identical to TRBD2. V trimming: 7 bases; J trimming: 2 bases; junction bases outside the gene matches: 7. Germline V gene data show CDR1 as SNHLY and CDR2 as FYNNEI. The CDR3 covers 15 residues. The CDR3 bases are TGTGCCAGCAAATTAGTAGCGGGGGCCACAGATACGCAGTATTTT. Its protein is CASKLVAGATDTQYF.

This chain joins TRBV9 and TRBJ1-1, with a possible D match to TRBD1 (5 bases). V lost 3 bases to trimming and J lost 4 bases, with 19 bases between them. The CDR3 is 16 amino acids. CDR1 SGDLS and CDR2 YYNGEE come from the germline V gene. In nucleotides, the CDR3 is TGTGCCAGCAGCGCAACCCCCGGGACTCCGAGCACTGAAGCTTTCTTT. This sequence encodes CASSATPGTPSTEAFF.

CDR3 region: CASRAGTGMDEAFF. For the CDR3, the DNA is TGTGCCAGCAGAGCCGGGACAGGGATGGATGAAGCTTTCTTT. This chain joins TRBV5-4 and TRBJ1-1, with TRBD1 matching 9 bases. Germline trimming cut 5 bases from V and 7 bases from J; bases unmatched to any gene: 9. CDR1 is SGHNT, CDR2 YYREEE, per germline (reference sequence). The CDR3 spans 14 residues.